The 13 T cell receptor beta chains below all came from one sample that was sequenced in a study of Graves' ophthalmopathy and Graves' hyperthyroidism. As the template, RNA transcripts were used to amplify TCR beta CDR3 regions. An opening RT-PCR round employed HTBI primers and preceded a second-round multiplex PCR. Each CDR3 protein is one row after TCRdb ran MiXCR on the multiplex PCR reads. This sample has about 230,000 distinct CDR3 sequences, with approximately 42% found just once. The sample consisted of peripheral blood. These receptor sequences come from an adult man with Graves' ophthalmopathy.

This clonotype was detected only a few times. This chain joins TRBV12-3 or TRBV12-4 and TRBJ2-5, with 8 bases lining up with TRBD1. The CDR3 is 13 residues long. The V and J ends lost 5 bases and 5 bases, in that order; junction bases with no gene match: 4. CDR3 nucleotide sequence: TGTGCCAGCAGTCTACAGGGGGAGGAGACCCAGTACTTC. This sequence encodes CASSLQGEETQYF.

Worth noting for this clonotype: With a much larger clone just one base away, this may be a read error. The V and J genes are TRBV9 and TRBJ1-2; D remains ambiguous. CDR1 and CDR2 (germline): SGDLS, YYNGEE. This CDR3 is built from 12 residues. CDR3 DNA: TGTGACAGCAGTCGCCAGAACTATGGCTACACCTTC. Amino acids: CDSSRQNYGYTF.

The chain has TRBV12-3 or TRBV12-4 and TRBJ1-1; D uncertain. The CDR3 consists of 12 residues. V was pared by 1 base and J by 10 bases, with 10 bases between. CDR3 nucleotide sequence: TGTGCCAGCAGTTTAGAAGGGTTGAGAGCTTTCTTT. It yields the protein CASSLEGLRAFF.

This clonotype was seen a few times. The junction and the germline gene differ at one end; a read error may be behind it. This chain connects TRBV7-7 to TRBJ2-2; a weak D match, TRBD1 (6 bases). The CDR3 has 16 amino acids. Germline CDR1 and CDR2: SSHAT and FNYEAQ (reference sequence). The DNA for the CDR3 is TGTGCTAGCAGCTTACGGGCAGGGGAGTTGACCGGGGAGCTGTTTTTT. Amino acids: CASSLRAGELTGELFF.

The table lists this clonotype with a few counts. V gene TRBV12-3 or TRBV12-4 combines with J gene TRBJ1-6, with a possible D match to TRBD1 (6 bases). This CDR3 is built from 12 residues. Trimming left V 6 bases short and J 10 bases short, with 10 bases between. The DNA of the CDR3 is TGTGCCAGCAGGAGGGGGGAATCACCCCTCCACTTT. This sequence encodes CASRRGESPLHF.

The chain employs TRBV7-9 and TRBJ2-7; weak D call: TRBD1 (7 bases). The J call is in doubt because the DNA end fits TRBJ2-1 better. This CDR3 is 14 amino acids long. Germline CDR1 reads SEHNR; CDR2 reads FQNEAQ (reference sequence). The CDR3 DNA follows: TGTGCCAGCAGTGTTCAGGGGGGACGCAATGAGCAGTTCTTC. Translated, it gives CASSVQGGRNEQFF.

V gene TRBV11-2 combines with J gene TRBJ2-5; D not resolved. Germline V gives CDR1 SGHAT, CDR2 FQNNGV. This CDR3 region has 12 residues. V lost 4 bases to trimming and J lost 0 bases, with 3 bases between them. Written as DNA, the CDR3 is TGTGCCAGCAGCTCCGACCAAGAGACCCAGTACTTC. Translated, it gives CASSSDQETQYF.

CDR3 amino acids: CATSDATGANVLTF. CDR3 nucleotide sequence: TGTGCCACCAGTGATGCAACAGGGGCCAACGTCCTGACTTTC. The V gene is TRBV24-1, the J gene TRBJ2-6; D is undetermined. CDR1 and CDR2 from the germline V gene are KGHDR and SFDVKD. Trimming left V 3 bases short and J 4 bases short, with 6 bases between. The CDR3 has 14 residues.

The rearrangement links TRBV20-1 to TRBJ1-5; D remains unclear. The CDR3 has 11 residues. Germline V lookup: CDR1 DFQATT, CDR2 SNEGSKA (reference sequence). Here the CDR3 reads CSLGGMQPQHF. CDR3 nucleotides: TGCAGCTTAGGAGGGATGCAGCCCCAGCATTTT.

V gene TRBV12-3 or TRBV12-4 combines with J gene TRBJ2-5, with TRBD1 as a possible D gene (6 bases). V was clipped by 5 bases and J by 5 bases, with 18 bases between them. This CDR3 has 15 amino acids. CDR3 in amino acids: CASSQRTEASETQYF. The CDR3 nucleotides read TGTGCCAGCAGTCAACGGACAGAGGCGTCGGAGACCCAGTACTTC.

This chain links TRBV12-3 or TRBV12-4 with TRBJ1-6; D is perhaps TRBD1 (6 bases). Trimming left V 2 bases short and J 2 bases short, with 7 bases between. The CDR3 spans 15 residues. The CDR3 loop is CASSLHRAYNSPLHF. DNA for the CDR3: TGTGCCAGCAGTTTACACAGGGCCTATAATTCACCCCTCCACTTT.

DNA for the CDR3: TGTGCCAGTAGTCCGACTAGCGGGGGGGCCGGGACCCAGTACTTC. Its translation: CASSPTSGGAGTQYF. The chain employs TRBV19 and TRBJ2-5, with 14 bases lining up with TRBD2. The CDR3 contains 15 residues. Germline loops: CDR1 LNHDA, CDR2 SQIVND (reference sequence). V lost 5 bases, J lost 7 bases, and 6 bases stayed unmatched.

J is TRBJ2-2 and V is TRBV7-2; D is unresolved. The CDR3 spans 9 residues. Germline V lookup: CDR1 SGHTA, CDR2 FQGNSA. Trimming cost V 1 base and J 14 bases, with 2 bases left between them. CDR3 sequence: CASSLGLFF. DNA of the CDR3: TGTGCCAGCAGCTTAGGACTGTTTTTT.